Listed here is a single T cell receptor (beta chain). The data belong to a study of blood T cell repertoires in COVID-19. Study context: PBMCs, B-cell-depleted T cells, or T cells were the source of the cDNA or gDNA that made up the material.

V was pared by 9 bases and J by 1 base, with 12 bases between. The CDR3 runs to 13 residues. Germline V CDR1 and CDR2: SNHLY, FYNNEI. Cohorts were based on clinical histories the participants reported. Recovered participants had two consecutive negative NP/OP PCR tests, healthcare professional clearance, or symptom resolution. Generated by immunoSEQ multiplex PCR, the TCRdb table keeps only in-frame clones and is missing some. The table records 320,000 or so clones, 80% to 90% of them present only once. Sequencing used PBMCs or T cells enriched from blood (not recorded which). The sequence derives from a man aged 30 to 45 who had recovered from COVID-19. The rearrangement links TRBV2 to TRBJ1-1; weak D call: TRBD1 (6 bases). As DNA, the CDR3 is TGTGCCAGTGCAGGGGCCGGGAACACTGAAGCTTTCTTT. It specifies CASAGAGNTEAFF.